This TCR beta chain emerged from a study of blood T cells in healthy people across ages. This CDR3 comprises 14 residues. With 5 bases removed from V and 4 bases from J, the gap between germline ends came to 11 bases. The germline V gene encodes CDR1 SGHTA and CDR2 FQGNSA. A remark on this clonotype: Its specificity is unknown.

A J-beta primer mix and a sample-barcoded 5' primer were used in a second PCR of about 7 to 11 cycles. Using its own MiXCR run on the 5' RACE reads, TCRdb lists one record per CDR3 protein. In the table there are around 1,900,000 distinct CDR3 sequences, about 39% of which are singletons. Study results and limitations: TCR beta diversity, measured per million T cells, fell in a roughly linear way with age.

The V and J genes are TRBV7-2 and TRBJ2-2; D call uncertain. The material sequenced was blood. The receptor was derived from a human donor in good health. CDR3 amino acids: CASSQLHGTGELFF. CDR3 nucleotides: TGTGCCAGCAGCCAATTACATGGCACCGGGGAGCTGTTTTTT.